The present T cell receptor (beta chain) was sequenced within a study of cytomegalovirus exposure and HLA in healthy donors. Study conclusions and caveats: Associated with HLA alleles at 0.05 false discovery rate in a later analysis were 17,000 or so TCR beta sequences. In an earlier analysis, in roughly 600 donors, most V segments appeared productive either ~90% or ~30% of the time. Cytomegalovirus status, reportedly, was diagnosed with high specificity and sensitivity by the classifier. Analysis was carried out at a later point, and it linked a missense DCLRE1C variant to TCR beta V- and J-gene trimming.

Trimming took 4 bases from V and 8 from J; bases not matched to a gene: 11. The CDR3 runs 15 residues. Germline CDR1 and CDR2: MDHEN and SYDVKM. For this clone: Its antigen is as yet unknown.

Use of 60 Vbeta and 13 Jbeta primers characterized the PCR. TCRdb keeps only in-frame clones here, not all; method: immunoSEQ multiplex PCR. The data contain some 170,000 clones, 82% of them seen just once; the ten biggest clones take up around a tenth. The sample was PBMCs. This receptor was obtained from a man in his fifties or sixties in good health and CMV-seropositive. J is TRBJ2-4 and V is TRBV28; 7 positions match TRBD1. The CDR3 spells CASSSTGDLGDIQYF. In DNA, the CDR3 is TGTGCCAGCAGTTCCACAGGGGATTTGGGGGACATTCAGTACTTC. Full variable domain (remainder filled in from reference TRBV28 and TRBJ2-4): DVKVTQSSRYLVKRTGEKVFLECVQDMDHENMFWYRQDPGLGLRLIYFSYDVKMKEKGDIPEGYSVSREKKERFSLILESASTNQTSMYLCASSSTGDLGDIQYFGAGTRLSVL.